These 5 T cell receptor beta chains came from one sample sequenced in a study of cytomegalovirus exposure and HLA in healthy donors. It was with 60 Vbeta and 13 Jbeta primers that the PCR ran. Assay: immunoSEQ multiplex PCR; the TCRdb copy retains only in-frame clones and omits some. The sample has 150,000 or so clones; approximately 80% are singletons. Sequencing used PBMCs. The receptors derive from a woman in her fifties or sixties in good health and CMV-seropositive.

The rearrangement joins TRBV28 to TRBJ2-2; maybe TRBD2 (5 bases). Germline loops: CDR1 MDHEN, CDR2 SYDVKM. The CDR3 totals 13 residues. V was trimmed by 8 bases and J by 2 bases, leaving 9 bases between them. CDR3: CASARANTGELFF. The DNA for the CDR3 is TGTGCCAGCGCGAGGGCTAACACCGGGGAGCTGTTTTTT.

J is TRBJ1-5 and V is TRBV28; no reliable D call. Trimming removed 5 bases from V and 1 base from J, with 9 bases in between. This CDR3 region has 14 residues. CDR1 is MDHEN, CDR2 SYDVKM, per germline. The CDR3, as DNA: TGTGCCAGCAGTAGAGCGCAGAGCAATCAGCCCCAGCATTTT. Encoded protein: CASSRAQSNQPQHF.

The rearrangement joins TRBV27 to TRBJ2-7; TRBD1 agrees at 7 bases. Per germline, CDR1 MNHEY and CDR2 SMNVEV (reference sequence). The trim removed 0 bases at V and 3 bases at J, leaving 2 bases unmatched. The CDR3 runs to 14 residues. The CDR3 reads CASSLSDRIYEQYF. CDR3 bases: TGTGCCAGCAGTTTATCGGACAGGATCTACGAGCAGTACTTC.

CDR3 in amino acids: CASTDGGGAGELFF. CDR3 bases: TGTGCCAGTACCGACGGTGGGGGGGCCGGGGAGCTGTTTTTT. This rearrangement joins TRBV19 to TRBJ2-2; 7 bases are a match to TRBD2. The CDR3 loop spans 14 amino acids. The V gene's germline CDR1 is LNHDA and CDR2 SQIVND (reference sequence). V lost 7 bases, J lost 6 bases, and 8 bases stayed unmatched.

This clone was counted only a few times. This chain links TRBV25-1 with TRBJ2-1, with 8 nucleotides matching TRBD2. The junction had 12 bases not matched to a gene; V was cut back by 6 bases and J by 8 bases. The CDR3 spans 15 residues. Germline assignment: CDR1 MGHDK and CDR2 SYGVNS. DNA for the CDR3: TGTGCCAGCAGGGCCCCGGTAGCGGGACCCGATGAGCAGTTCTTC. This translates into CASRAPVAGPDEQFF.